Listed here are 27 T cell receptor beta chains from one sample, sequenced in a study of OX40 agonist ivuxolimab in advanced cancers. Some clones are missing from TCRdb's copy, which holds only in-frame ones; the method was immunoSEQ multiplex PCR. The sample holds about 59,000 clones; roughly 84% are singletons and the top ten take under 30%. The sample was CD4+ or CD8+ T cells sorted from blood, taken in a trial of the OX40 agonist ivuxolimab. The source is an adult with an advanced solid tumor such as melanoma, head and neck, liver or kidney cancer.

This clone was picked up one time. The chain employs TRBV10-3 and TRBJ2-7; 11 nucleotides line up with TRBD1. V was pared by 6 bases and J by 3 bases, with 4 bases of the junction left unmatched. The CDR3 contains 14 residues. From germline, CDR1 is ENHRY and CDR2 SYGVKD. CDR3 DNA sequence: TGTGCCATCAGATACGGGACAGGGGGCTACGAGCAGTACTTC. Amino acids: CAIRYGTGGYEQYF.

This clone was seen a single time. The chain couples TRBV11-2 to TRBJ1-3; D is undetermined. Germline assignment: CDR1 SGHAT and CDR2 FQNNGV. V lost 0 bases and J lost 4, with 7 bases in between. The CDR3 has 14 amino acids. CDR3 bases: TGTGCCAGCAGCTTAGAGCCCCAAGGAAACACCATATATTTT. This gives the protein CASSLEPQGNTIYF.

This sequence joins TRBV30 and TRBJ2-3; possibly TRBD1 for D (6 bases). The V end lost 1 base, the J end lost 4 bases, and 12 bases lay between the germline ends. The CDR3 runs 14 residues. The germline CDR1 and CDR2 sequences are GTSNPN and SVGIG (reference sequence). The DNA for the CDR3 is TGTGCCTGGAGTGACCCCCAGGGGTCAGATACGCAGTATTTT. As protein: CAWSDPQGSDTQYF.

The chain has TRBV6-1 and TRBJ1-1; 9 nucleotides line up with TRBD1. The CDR3 runs 19 residues. Germline values: CDR1 MNHNS, CDR2 SASEGT. The J segment lost 1 base and the V segment lost 4 bases, leaving 16 bases of the junction unmatched. The CDR3 DNA reads TGTGCCAGCAGTGGAGTAGCAGGACAGGGGAAGGCAAAGAACACTGAAGCTTTCTTT. Its translation is CASSGVAGQGKAKNTEAFF.

The chain links TRBV2 to TRBJ2-5; D uncertain. The CDR3 runs to 13 residues. Trimming cost V 6 bases and J 5 bases, with 13 bases left between them. Per germline, CDR1 SNHLY and CDR2 FYNNEI. The DNA for the CDR3 is TGTGCCAGCAGCCCCCTAGGGCGGGAGACCCAGTACTTC. Amino acid sequence: CASSPLGRETQYF.

This chain links TRBV11-2 with TRBJ2-1, with 14 bases that match TRBD2. In germline, CDR1 is SGHAT, CDR2 FQNNGV. The CDR3 runs to 16 residues. The V segment lost 5 bases and the J segment 3 bases; nucleotides outside the gene matches: 3. CDR3 in amino acids: CASSPGLAGGYNEQFF. DNA of the CDR3: TGTGCCAGCAGCCCCGGACTAGCGGGGGGCTACAATGAGCAGTTCTTC.

The chain recombines TRBV18 with TRBJ2-2; possible D gene TRBD2, 5 bases. V dropped 7 bases and J dropped 10 bases, with 16 bases sitting between them. The length of the CDR3 is 13 residues. Germline values: CDR1 KGHSH, CDR2 LQKENI. CDR3 nucleotides: TGTGCCAGCTGGAGGACCCCTTCGGTGGAGCTGTTTTTT. This codes for CASWRTPSVELFF.

This clone showed up just a few times. The genes are TRBV14 and TRBJ2-3, with no clear D. CDR3 length: 13 amino acids. Germline V CDR1 and CDR2: SGHDN, FVKESK. V was trimmed by 4 bases and J by 6 bases, leaving 11 bases between them. The DNA of the CDR3 is TGTGCCAGCAGCCTCCTCGGGTCGGATACGCAGTATTTT. This sequence encodes CASSLLGSDTQYF.

This clone appeared a few times. The chain carries TRBV2 and TRBJ1-2; TRBD1 matches 10 bases. CDR1 and CDR2 (germline): SNHLY, FYNNEI. Trimming removed 6 bases from V and 3 bases from J; junction bases left unmatched: 4. This CDR3 spans 14 amino acids. For the CDR3, the DNA is TGTGCCAGCAGGTCGGACAGGGGGGACTATGGCTACACCTTC. Translated: CASRSDRGDYGYTF.

CDR3 coding DNA: TGTGCCAGCAGCTTAGCGCCCGAAGGGGTGTATGGCTACACCTTC. Protein: CASSLAPEGVYGYTF. The chain joins TRBV7-2 to TRBJ1-2; perhaps TRBD1 as D (5 bases). Per the germline V gene, CDR1 is SGHTA and CDR2 is FQGNSA. The V gene lost 0 bases and the J gene lost 5 bases, with 13 bases spanning the gap. The CDR3 length is 15 residues.

This rearrangement joins TRBV7-9 to TRBJ2-7, with 9 positions matching TRBD1. J gave up 2 bases and V 5 bases, and 10 bases lay outside the gene matches. CDR1 and CDR2 from the germline V gene are SEHNR and FQNEAQ (reference sequence). The CDR3 is 16 amino acids. CDR3 amino acids: CASSRGLGTGPYEQYF. CDR3 sequence (DNA): TGTGCCAGCAGCCGCGGGTTAGGGACAGGGCCCTACGAGCAGTACTTC.

This clone has only a few counts. The rearrangement joins TRBV5-1 to TRBJ2-6; D gene uncertain. Germline V gives CDR1 SGHRS, CDR2 YFSETQ. This CDR3 is built from 14 residues. The V gene lost 4 bases and the J gene lost 0 bases, with 5 bases spanning the gap. This CDR3 reads CASSPLSGANVLTF. The DNA of the CDR3 is TGCGCCAGCAGCCCCCTCTCTGGGGCCAACGTCCTGACTTTC.

The gene calls are TRBV19 and TRBJ2-7, with D perhaps matching TRBD1 (5 bases). V was shortened by 0 bases and J by 2 bases, with 11 bases between the two germline ends. Germline V lookup: CDR1 LNHDA, CDR2 SQIVND (reference sequence). This CDR3 comprises 15 residues. CDR3 sequence reads: CASSIDSTRAYEQYF. CDR3 DNA sequence: TGTGCCAGTAGTATAGACTCCACCAGGGCCTACGAGCAGTACTTC.

The chain carries TRBV7-7 and TRBJ2-7, with D perhaps matching TRBD2 (7 bases). Trimming left V 5 bases short and J 5 bases short, with 19 bases between. Germline values: CDR1 SSHAT, CDR2 FNYEAQ (reference sequence). CDR3 length: 15 residues. The DNA of the CDR3 is TGTGCCAGCAGCCATACGGTGGGGGGGCTCCACGAGCAGTACTTC. Translating gives CASSHTVGGLHEQYF.

The rearrangement links TRBV4-1 to TRBJ2-2; TRBD1 aligns across 7 bases. This CDR3 is built from 16 residues. V lost 1 base and J lost 4; bases outside the gene matches: 6. CDR1 is MGHRA, CDR2 YSYEKL, per germline. DNA for the CDR3: TGCGCCAGCAGCCAAGCGGGACAGTTAGCCACCGGGGAGCTGTTTTTT. Its protein product is CASSQAGQLATGELFF.

In nucleotides, the CDR3 is TGTGCCAGCAGGATAGGGCCCCCTAGAGTCCTCGGGGCGGATGAGCAGTTCTTC. This codes for CASRIGPPRVLGADEQFF. V and J are TRBV11-2 and TRBJ2-1; D assignment may be TRBD1 or TRBD2 (5 bases each). V dropped 6 bases and J dropped 8 bases, with 29 bases sitting between them. This CDR3 is 18 amino acids long. CDR1 and CDR2 from the germline V gene are SGHAT and FQNNGV.

V is TRBV18 and J is TRBJ2-2; the D gene is possibly TRBD2 (5 bases). The V end was cut by 4 bases, the J end by 7 bases, with 13 bases between. Germline-derived CDR1 and CDR2 are KGHSH and LQKENI. The CDR3 extends over 14 amino acids. The CDR3 DNA reads as TGTGCCAGCTCACGACCGGACTCAGGCGGGGAGCTGTTTTTT. Translating gives CASSRPDSGGELFF.

The chain links TRBV5-1 to TRBJ2-1; the match to TRBD2 covers 10 bases. The CDR3 contains 16 residues. CDR1 is SGHRS and CDR2 is YFSETQ in the germline V gene. V lost 4 bases and J lost 4; bases outside the gene matches: 8. CDR3 bases: TGCGCCAGCAGCCTTCCCGGGACTAGCGAATACAATGAGCAGTTCTTC. Its protein is CASSLPGTSEYNEQFF.

The chain carries TRBV30 and TRBJ2-4; tentative D call: TRBD1 (6 bases). The CDR3 totals 11 residues. V dropped 3 bases and J dropped 9 bases, with 9 bases sitting between them. Germline CDR1 GTSNPN, CDR2 SVGIG (reference sequence). The CDR3 DNA reads TGTGCCTGGAGGGTAGGGGGCATTCAGTACTTC. This translates into CAWRVGGIQYF.

The gene calls are TRBV28 and TRBJ2-2; no definite D call. Germline CDR1 MDHEN, CDR2 SYDVKM. CDR3 size: 14 residues. The V and J ends lost 3 bases and 5 bases respectively, with 10 bases between them. The CDR3 DNA reads as TGTGCCAGCAGTTTTCCCGAGAGGACCGGGGAGCTGTTTTTT. The encoded protein is CASSFPERTGELFF.

The chain has TRBV7-2 and TRBJ2-7, with D maybe TRBD2 (6 bases). The CDR3 is 14 amino acids. CDR1 SGHTA and CDR2 FQGNSA come from the germline V gene. Between the trimmed V and J ends, which lost 4 bases and 4 bases, there was a span of 14 bases. CDR3 region: CASSSPQLAYEQYF. DNA of the CDR3: TGTGCCAGCAGCTCACCACAACTAGCTTACGAGCAGTACTTC. Looking up the rest from reference TRBV7-2 and TRBJ2-7 gives the full variable domain: GAGVSQSPSNKVTEKGKDVELRCDPISGHTALYWYRQSLGQGLEFLIYFQGNSAPDKSGLPSDRFSAERTGGSVSTLTIQRTQQEDSAVYLCASSSPQLAYEQYFGPGTRLTVT.

CDR3 region: CASSVSGTGLREKLFF. Written as DNA, the CDR3 is TGTGCCAGCAGCGTATCCGGGACAGGCCTCAGGGAAAAACTGTTTTTT. The chain links TRBV9 to TRBJ1-4, with 8 bases lining up with TRBD1. Germline CDR1 reads SGDLS; CDR2 reads YYNGEE. V was pared by 1 base and J by 8 bases, with 10 bases of the junction left unmatched. The CDR3 totals 16 residues.

This sequence joins TRBV2 and TRBJ1-3; maybe TRBD1 (5 bases). Germline V gene lookup returns CDR1 SNHLY and CDR2 FYNNEI. This CDR3 region has 14 residues. V was pared by 11 bases and J by 1 base, with 15 bases between. The CDR3 loop is CAGSQGRSGNTIYF. The DNA of the CDR3 is TGTGCCGGGTCCCAGGGAAGATCTGGAAACACCATATATTTT.

The chain employs TRBV9 and TRBJ2-5; TRBD2 agrees at 10 bases. J was trimmed by 1 base and V by 4 bases; bases with no gene match: 4. The CDR3 totals 15 residues. Looked up from germline, CDR1 is SGDLS and CDR2 is YYNGEE. This chain's CDR3 is CASSSLAGVQETQYF. The CDR3 DNA follows: TGTGCCAGCAGCTCCCTAGCGGGGGTCCAAGAGACCCAGTACTTC.

J is TRBJ1-1 and V is TRBV15; D is unclear. CDR3 length: 13 residues. Germline V gives CDR1 LNHNV, CDR2 YYDKDF (reference sequence). The V gene lost 0 bases and the J gene lost 1 base, with 3 bases spanning the gap. CDR3 nucleotide sequence: TGTGCCACCAGCAGAGAAAGGAACACTGAAGCTTTCTTT. As protein: CATSRERNTEAFF.

This chain links TRBV4-1 with TRBJ2-1; 9 nucleotides match TRBD2. The CDR3 extends over 16 amino acids. V lost 11 bases to trimming and J lost 0 bases; unmatched junction nucleotides: 11. Germline V CDR1 and CDR2: MGHRA, YSYEKL. CDR3 DNA: TGCGCCGCCCTCAGGGGCGGGAGGGGCTCCTACAATGAGCAGTTCTTC. Its translation: CAALRGGRGSYNEQFF.

This clone was seen just once. The V gene is TRBV6-6, the J gene TRBJ1-2; tentatively, D is TRBD1 (5 bases). Germline lookup yields CDR1 MNHNY and CDR2 SVGAGI (reference sequence). This CDR3 contains 15 residues. V was trimmed by 2 bases and J by 2 bases, leaving 12 bases between them. The CDR3 sequence: CASSYMRDQNYGYTF. CDR3 nucleotides: TGTGCCAGCAGTTACATGCGGGACCAAAACTATGGCTACACCTTC.